The 31 T cell receptor beta chains given below trace back to one sample, sequenced in a study of cytomegalovirus exposure and HLA in healthy donors. The PCR made use of 60 Vbeta and 13 Jbeta primers. The assay was immunoSEQ multiplex PCR, and TCRdb's table has in-frame clones only and misses some. The table shows about 200,000 clones, with 70% occurring only once. Source material: PBMCs. The receptors were gathered from a man between 40 and 49 years old in good health and CMV-seropositive.

V and J are TRBV10-3 and TRBJ2-5; D ambiguous. The J call may be wrong; the DNA end is better matched by TRBJ2-7. The CDR3 contains 14 residues. Germline assignment: CDR1 ENHRY and CDR2 SYGVKD. The CDR3 loop reads CAISGGSISYEQYF. The CDR3 DNA reads TGTGCCATCAGCGGCGGATCCATCTCCTACGAGCAGTACTTC.

The sample holds a few counts of this clone. The chain carries TRBV5-1 and TRBJ2-1; TRBD1 matches 9 bases. Germline V lookup: CDR1 SGHRS, CDR2 YFSETQ. The CDR3 loop spans 16 amino acids. The V segment lost 2 bases and the J segment 8 bases; nucleotides outside the gene matches: 11. The CDR3 coding sequence is TGCGCCAGCAGCTTCTACCGGGACAGGGTTTTCGATGAGCAGTTCTTC. Amino acid sequence: CASSFYRDRVFDEQFF.

This clone showed up just once. The V call is TRBV15, the J call TRBJ2-7; no reliable D call. This CDR3 region has 16 residues. Trimming took off 0 bases at V and 3 bases at J, with 15 bases between the two ends. Germline-derived CDR1 and CDR2 are LNHNV and YYDKDF (reference sequence). CDR3 loop: CATSRDPRSLDYEQYF. The CDR3 DNA follows: TGTGCCACCAGCAGAGATCCCCGCAGCCTAGACTACGAGCAGTACTTC.

The chain combines TRBV5-1 with TRBJ1-2, with 8 bases matching TRBD1. Trimming took 5 bases from V and 4 from J; bases not matched to a gene: 4. This CDR3 comprises 13 residues. Germline CDR1 reads SGHRS; CDR2 reads YFSETQ. DNA for the CDR3: TGCGCCAGCAGGACTGGACAGGGCTATGGCTACACCTTC. It yields the protein CASRTGQGYGYTF.

This chain links TRBV28 with TRBJ2-7, with 10 bases lining up with TRBD1. Trimming took 8 bases from V and 2 from J; bases not matched to a gene: 6. The germline gives CDR1 MDHEN, CDR2 SYDVKM. The CDR3 is 14 residues long. The DNA of the CDR3 is TGTGCCAGCGAGAGGGACAGGGGCCCCTACGAGCAGTACTTC. Translating it yields CASERDRGPYEQYF.

The gene calls are TRBV13 and TRBJ2-7; 8 nucleotides line up with TRBD2. With V trimmed by 8 bases and J by 6 bases, 12 bases remained unmatched. The germline V gene has CDR1 PRHDT and CDR2 FYEKMQ (reference sequence). The CDR3 runs to 14 residues. CDR3 region: CASSRRGAHREQYF. The CDR3 coding sequence is TGTGCCAGCTCCCGGCGGGGGGCGCATCGCGAGCAGTACTTC.

The V call is TRBV28, the J call TRBJ2-7, with D perhaps matching TRBD1 (6 bases). The CDR3 length is 14 residues. Looked up from germline, CDR1 is MDHEN and CDR2 is SYDVKM. Trimming took 5 bases from V and 2 from J, leaving 13 bases between them. The DNA for the CDR3 is TGTGCCAGCAGTGGTCCGGACAGAACCTACGAGCAGTACTTC. This sequence encodes CASSGPDRTYEQYF.

This clone was detected only a few times. The chain uses TRBV6-1 and TRBJ1-5; 7 nucleotides align to TRBD1. Germline CDR1 reads MNHNS; CDR2 reads SASEGT. V lost 7 bases and J lost 6; bases outside the gene matches: 6. The CDR3 loop spans 13 amino acids. In nucleotides, the CDR3 is TGTGCCAGCAATACAGACAGGGCTCAGCCCCAGCATTTT. Its translation: CASNTDRAQPQHF.

This clone came up a few times. This chain joins TRBV7-9 and TRBJ1-5, with D perhaps matching TRBD1 (5 bases). The germline V gene has CDR1 SEHNR and CDR2 FQNEAQ (reference sequence). V was shortened by 3 bases and J by 0 bases, with 6 bases between the two germline ends. The CDR3 is 14 residues long. The CDR3 protein is CASSFDSSNQPQHF. In DNA form, the CDR3 reads TGTGCCAGCAGCTTCGACAGTAGCAATCAGCCCCAGCATTTT.

This chain joins TRBV6-6 and TRBJ1-6; D is unresolved. The CDR3 is 15 amino acids. The germline V and J ends were trimmed by 4 bases and 0 bases, with 7 bases remaining between them. Germline CDR1 is MNHNY and CDR2 is SVGAGI (reference sequence). The DNA for the CDR3 is TGTGCCAGCAGTTTAGGGAGCTCCTATAATTCACCCCTCCACTTT. Translating it yields CASSLGSSYNSPLHF.

V usage is TRBV9 and J usage is TRBJ2-3, with 8 bases that match TRBD2. Germline V gene sequence: CDR1 SGDLS, CDR2 YYNGEE. The V segment lost 0 bases and the J segment 1 base; nucleotides outside the gene matches: 7. CDR3 length equals 17 residues. The CDR3 is CASSVEGSGAGTDTQYF. The CDR3 DNA sequence: TGTGCCAGCAGCGTAGAAGGTAGCGGGGCGGGCACAGATACGCAGTATTTT.

V usage is TRBV7-8 and J usage is TRBJ1-6, with 7 bases that match TRBD1. V lost 5 bases, J lost 10 bases, and 5 bases stayed unmatched. From germline, CDR1 is SGHVS and CDR2 FQNEAQ. The CDR3 contains 13 residues. DNA of the CDR3: TGTGCCAGCAGCCCAGGGGGAGGATCACCCCTCCACTTT. This sequence encodes CASSPGGGSPLHF.

There are a few counts of this clone. This chain links TRBV7-9 with TRBJ1-5; D unresolved. Trimming shortened V by 4 bases and J by 5 bases, and 6 bases separated the two germline ends. This CDR3 contains 12 residues. CDR1 and CDR2 (germline): SEHNR, FQNEAQ (reference sequence). CDR3 residues: CASSSQDQPQHF. The CDR3 bases are TGTGCCAGCAGCTCCCAGGATCAGCCCCAGCATTTT.

This clone came up a few times. This chain connects TRBV28 to TRBJ1-1; the D gene is possibly TRBD1 (6 bases). The CDR3 consists of 14 residues. Germline V gene data show CDR1 as MDHEN and CDR2 as SYDVKM. V was clipped by 9 bases and J by 0 bases, with 14 bases between them. The CDR3 DNA reads as TGTGCCAGTACCAAGGGGGGGGTGAACACTGAAGCTTTCTTT. This sequence encodes CASTKGGVNTEAFF.

This rearrangement joins TRBV4-1 to TRBJ2-5; D unresolved. From germline, CDR1 is MGHRA and CDR2 YSYEKL. The CDR3 has 15 amino acids. Between the trimmed V and J ends, which lost 4 bases and 4 bases, there was a span of 16 bases. CDR3 protein: CASSPRQLRGETQYF. The CDR3 DNA follows: TGCGCCAGCAGCCCGCGTCAACTGAGAGGAGAGACCCAGTACTTC.

The V and J genes are TRBV7-9 and TRBJ2-7; 7 bases map to TRBD1. Germline CDR1 SEHNR, CDR2 FQNEAQ (reference sequence). The CDR3 runs to 15 residues. V shed 5 bases, J shed 0 bases, and the junction held 7 bases outside the gene matches. CDR3 DNA sequence: TGTGCCAGCAGCGCCCCTGAGGGGGCCTCCTACGAGCAGTACTTC. This gives the protein CASSAPEGASYEQYF.

The gene calls are TRBV5-1 and TRBJ2-7, with 10 positions matching TRBD1. This CDR3 comprises 15 residues. J gave up 2 bases and V 2 bases, and 4 bases lay outside the gene matches. Per germline, CDR1 SGHRS and CDR2 YFSETQ. The CDR3 here is CASSLGGTGAYEQYF. CDR3 nucleotide sequence: TGCGCCAGCAGCTTAGGGGGGACAGGGGCCTACGAGCAGTACTTC. The full variable domain, with the rest looked up from reference TRBV5-1 and TRBJ2-7, is KAGVTQTPRYLIKTRGQQVTLSCSPISGHRSVSWYQQTPGQGLQFLFEYFSETQRNKGNFPGRFSGRQFSNSRSEMNVSTLELGDSALYLCASSLGGTGAYEQYFGPGTRLTVT.

The chain recombines TRBV19 with TRBJ1-5, with D hard to call. With 7 bases removed from V and 4 bases from J, the gap between germline ends came to 14 bases. The CDR3 covers 14 residues. Germline loops: CDR1 LNHDA, CDR2 SQIVND (reference sequence). The CDR3, as DNA: TGTGCCAGTACCAGTGGTGGAGGGAATCAGCCCCAGCATTTT. Protein: CASTSGGGNQPQHF.

This clone showed up just a few times. The rearrangement joins TRBV5-1 to TRBJ1-1; maybe TRBD1 (5 bases). V lost 1 base and J lost 3, with 10 bases in between. The CDR3 is made up of 14 amino acids. Germline V gives CDR1 SGHRS, CDR2 YFSETQ. The chain's CDR3 is CASSLSGEYTEAFF. In nucleotides, the CDR3 is TGCGCCAGCAGCTTGTCGGGGGAGTACACTGAAGCTTTCTTT.

The chain combines TRBV18 with TRBJ1-3; D is possibly TRBD1 (6 bases). This CDR3 is built from 20 residues. Trimming shortened V by 4 bases and J by 0 bases, and 25 bases separated the two germline ends. CDR1 and CDR2 from the germline V gene are KGHSH and LQKENI. The CDR3 DNA is TGTGCCAGCTCACAACCGTCCCCACTACAGGGCGGCTTCTCTGGAAACACCATATATTTT. Its translation: CASSQPSPLQGGFSGNTIYF.

The chain is built from TRBV7-9 and TRBJ2-5; D perhaps matches TRBD1 (6 bases). The CDR3 sequence is 16 residues long. CDR1 is SEHNR, CDR2 FQNEAQ, per germline (reference sequence). V dropped 5 bases and J dropped 11 bases, with 27 bases sitting between them. The CDR3 sequence: CASSHIPQGRLVKQYF. CDR3 DNA sequence: TGTGCCAGCAGCCACATCCCACAGGGCCGCCTGGTGAAGCAGTACTTC.

V gene TRBV2 combines with J gene TRBJ1-2; tentatively, D is TRBD1 (5 bases). Trimming took 2 bases from V and 2 from J, leaving 12 bases between them. CDR1 SNHLY and CDR2 FYNNEI come from the germline V gene. The CDR3 contains 15 residues. The CDR3 sequence is CASSEWGSPNYGYTF. The CDR3 bases are TGTGCCAGCAGTGAATGGGGCTCCCCCAACTATGGCTACACCTTC.

CDR3 amino acids: CASSRDYGYTF. The CDR3 nucleotides are TGTGCCAGTAGTCGGGACTATGGCTACACCTTC. The chain links TRBV19 to TRBJ1-2; D is unclear. Germline CDR1 and CDR2: LNHDA and SQIVND (reference sequence). CDR3 length: 11 residues. V gave up 5 bases and J gave up 3 bases, with 4 bases separating them. Based on the CDR3 plus reference TRBV19 and TRBJ1-2, the full variable domain is DGGITQSPKYLFRKEGQNVTLSCEQNLNHDAMYWYRQDPGQGLRLIYYSQIVNDFQKGDIAEGYSVSREKKESFPLTVTSAQKNPTAFYLCASSRDYGYTFGSGTRLTVV.

The table lists this clone with a few counts. V gene TRBV2 combines with J gene TRBJ2-4; 7 bases match TRBD1. The CDR3 consists of 13 residues. Germline CDR1 is SNHLY and CDR2 is FYNNEI. Trimming took 2 bases from V and 8 from J; bases not matched to a gene: 3. The CDR3 coding sequence is TGTGCCAGCAGTGAAACAGGGGTGGACATTCAGTACTTC. Its translation is CASSETGVDIQYF.

The chain carries TRBV5-1 and TRBJ2-1; 8 positions match TRBD1. The CDR3 sequence is 15 residues long. J lost 7 bases, V lost 2 bases, and 8 bases had no gene match. Germline V gene lookup returns CDR1 SGHRS and CDR2 YFSETQ. The CDR3 loop is CASSFDRGVGNEQFF. CDR3 DNA: TGCGCCAGCAGCTTCGACAGGGGCGTTGGTAATGAGCAGTTCTTC. Based on the CDR3 plus reference TRBV5-1 and TRBJ2-1, the full variable domain is KAGVTQTPRYLIKTRGQQVTLSCSPISGHRSVSWYQQTPGQGLQFLFEYFSETQRNKGNFPGRFSGRQFSNSRSEMNVSTLELGDSALYLCASSFDRGVGNEQFFGPGTRLTVL.

The chain employs TRBV27 and TRBJ2-3; perhaps TRBD1 as D (5 bases). Trimming stripped 6 bases from V and 0 bases from J, with 22 bases between. This CDR3 spans 18 amino acids. Germline loops: CDR1 MNHEY, CDR2 SMNVEV (reference sequence). The CDR3 coding sequence is TGTGCCAGCAGCACTTTATCTTACAGGTCCTCTAGCACAGATACGCAGTATTTT. This codes for CASSTLSYRSSSTDTQYF.

This clone was observed a handful of times. V is TRBV5-1 and J is TRBJ2-2, with 7 bases lining up with TRBD1. There are 13 residues in the CDR3. V was pared by 9 bases and J by 0 bases, with 2 bases of the junction left unmatched. Germline-derived CDR1 and CDR2 are SGHRS and YFSETQ. This CDR3 reads CATGTANTGELFF. The CDR3 coding sequence is TGCGCCACCGGGACAGCGAACACCGGGGAGCTGTTTTTT.

V usage is TRBV28 and J usage is TRBJ1-5; TRBD1 matches at 9 bases. This CDR3 has 14 residues. Losses at the gene ends were 6 bases for V and 4 bases for J; bases not matched to a gene: 4. Germline CDR1 MDHEN, CDR2 SYDVKM. The CDR3 DNA reads as TGTGCCAGCAGGCTTGGGACAGGGAATCAGCCCCAGCATTTT. Its translation is CASRLGTGNQPQHF.

V is TRBV2 and J is TRBJ1-5; TRBD1 might be the D (6 bases). This CDR3 is 14 amino acids long. CDR1 is SNHLY, CDR2 FYNNEI, per germline. Trimming shortened V by 3 bases and J by 2 bases, and 8 bases separated the two germline ends. This chain's CDR3 is CASSDEGGNQPQHF. CDR3 nucleotide sequence: TGTGCCAGCAGTGATGAGGGGGGCAATCAGCCCCAGCATTTT.

The V and J genes are TRBV5-1 and TRBJ1-5; 9 bases match TRBD1. This CDR3 has 15 residues. CDR1 is SGHRS, CDR2 YFSETQ, per germline. V shed 2 bases, J shed 4 bases, and the junction held 4 bases outside the gene matches. The CDR3 protein is CASSLETGGNQPQHF. As DNA, the CDR3 is TGCGCCAGCAGCTTAGAGACAGGGGGGAATCAGCCCCAGCATTTT.

The CDR3, as DNA: TGCGCCAGCAGCCGTCAAGGGGTAGGGTTCGCAGATACGCAGTATTTT. It codes for CASSRQGVGFADTQYF. This chain links TRBV4-1 with TRBJ2-3; possibly TRBD1 for D (5 bases). V shed 4 bases and J shed 4 bases, with 18 bases lying between them. Germline CDR1 reads MGHRA; CDR2 reads YSYEKL. This CDR3 spans 16 amino acids.